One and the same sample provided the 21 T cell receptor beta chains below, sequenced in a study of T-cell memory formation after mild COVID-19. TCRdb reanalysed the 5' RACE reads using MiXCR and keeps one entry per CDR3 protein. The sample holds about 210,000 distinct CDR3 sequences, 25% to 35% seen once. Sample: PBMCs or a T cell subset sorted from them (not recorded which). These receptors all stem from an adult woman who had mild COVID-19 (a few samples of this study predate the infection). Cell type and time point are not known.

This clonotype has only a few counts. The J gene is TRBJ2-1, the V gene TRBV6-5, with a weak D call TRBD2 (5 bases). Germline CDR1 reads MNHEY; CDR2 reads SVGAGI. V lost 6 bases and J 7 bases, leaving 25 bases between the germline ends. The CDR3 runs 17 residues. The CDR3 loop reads CASSRNTGNRESNEQFF. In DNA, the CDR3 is TGTGCCAGCAGCCGCAATACCGGGAACCGGGAATCGAATGAGCAGTTCTTC.

The CDR3 protein is CASSLFGGSSYEQYF. The CDR3 bases are TGTGCCAGCAGTTTATTCGGCGGGAGCTCCTACGAGCAGTACTTC. This rearrangement joins TRBV12-3 or TRBV12-4 to TRBJ2-7, with 7 bases aligning to TRBD2. The CDR3 has 15 amino acids. V was clipped by 2 bases and J by 0 bases; unmatched bases: 4.

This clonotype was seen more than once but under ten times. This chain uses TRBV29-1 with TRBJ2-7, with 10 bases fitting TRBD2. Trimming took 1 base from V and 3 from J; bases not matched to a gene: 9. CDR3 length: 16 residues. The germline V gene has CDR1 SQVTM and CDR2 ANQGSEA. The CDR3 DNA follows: TGCAGCGTTGAAGCCCGGGGACTAGCGAAACTCTACGAGCAGTACTTC. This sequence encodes CSVEARGLAKLYEQYF.

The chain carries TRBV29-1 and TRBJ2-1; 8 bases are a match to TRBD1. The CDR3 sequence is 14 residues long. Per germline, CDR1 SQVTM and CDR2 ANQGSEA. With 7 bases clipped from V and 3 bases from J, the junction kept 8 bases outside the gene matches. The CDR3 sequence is CSGHTGGIYNEQFF. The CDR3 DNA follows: TGCAGCGGCCACACAGGGGGGATCTACAATGAGCAGTTCTTC.

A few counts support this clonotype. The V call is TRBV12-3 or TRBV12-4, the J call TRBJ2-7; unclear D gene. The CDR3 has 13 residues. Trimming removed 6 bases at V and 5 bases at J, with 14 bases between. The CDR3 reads CASSQQLGHEQYF. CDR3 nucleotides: TGTGCCAGCAGCCAACAATTGGGCCACGAGCAGTACTTC.

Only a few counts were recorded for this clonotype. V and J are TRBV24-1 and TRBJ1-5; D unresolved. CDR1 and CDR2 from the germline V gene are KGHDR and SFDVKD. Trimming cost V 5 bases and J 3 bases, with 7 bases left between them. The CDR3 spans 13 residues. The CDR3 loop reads CATSGTINQPQHF. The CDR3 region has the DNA TGTGCCACCAGTGGTACCATCAATCAGCCCCAGCATTTT.

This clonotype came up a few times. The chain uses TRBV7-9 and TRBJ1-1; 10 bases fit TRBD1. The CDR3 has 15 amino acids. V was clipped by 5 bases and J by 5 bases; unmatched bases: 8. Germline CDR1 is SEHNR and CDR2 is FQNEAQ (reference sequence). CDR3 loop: CASSRAGDRGTEAFF. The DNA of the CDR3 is TGTGCCAGCAGCCGTGCCGGGGACAGGGGAACTGAAGCTTTCTTT.

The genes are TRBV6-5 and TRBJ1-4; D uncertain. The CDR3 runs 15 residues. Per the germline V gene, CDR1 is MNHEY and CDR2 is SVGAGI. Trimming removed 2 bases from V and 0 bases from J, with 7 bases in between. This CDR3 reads CASSYRFATNEKLFF. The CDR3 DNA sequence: TGTGCCAGCAGTTACCGGTTTGCAACTAATGAAAAACTGTTTTTT.

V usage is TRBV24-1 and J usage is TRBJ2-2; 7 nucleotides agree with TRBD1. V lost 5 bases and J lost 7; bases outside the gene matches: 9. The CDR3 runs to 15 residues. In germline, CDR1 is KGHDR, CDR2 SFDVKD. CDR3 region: CATSAIDRDHGELFF. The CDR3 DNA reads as TGTGCCACCAGTGCCATAGACAGGGATCACGGGGAGCTGTTTTTT.

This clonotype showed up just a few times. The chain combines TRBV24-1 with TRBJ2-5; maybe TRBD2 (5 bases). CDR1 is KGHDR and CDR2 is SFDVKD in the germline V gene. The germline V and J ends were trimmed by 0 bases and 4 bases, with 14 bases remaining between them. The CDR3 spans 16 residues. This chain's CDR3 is CATSDLHASRGETQYF. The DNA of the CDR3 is TGTGCCACCAGTGATTTGCACGCTAGCCGTGGAGAGACCCAGTACTTC.

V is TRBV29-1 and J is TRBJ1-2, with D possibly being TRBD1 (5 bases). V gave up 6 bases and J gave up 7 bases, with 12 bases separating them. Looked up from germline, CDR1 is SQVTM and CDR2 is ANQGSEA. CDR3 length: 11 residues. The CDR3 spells CSVGTTSGYTF. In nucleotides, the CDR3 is TGCAGCGTCGGGACGACAAGTGGCTACACCTTC.

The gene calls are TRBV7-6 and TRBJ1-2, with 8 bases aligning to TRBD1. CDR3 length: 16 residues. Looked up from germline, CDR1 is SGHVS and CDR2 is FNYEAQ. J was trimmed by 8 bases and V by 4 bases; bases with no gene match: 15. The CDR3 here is CASSSGNRGTLGGYTF. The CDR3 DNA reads TGTGCCAGCAGCTCGGGAAACAGGGGGACCCTTGGAGGCTACACCTTC.

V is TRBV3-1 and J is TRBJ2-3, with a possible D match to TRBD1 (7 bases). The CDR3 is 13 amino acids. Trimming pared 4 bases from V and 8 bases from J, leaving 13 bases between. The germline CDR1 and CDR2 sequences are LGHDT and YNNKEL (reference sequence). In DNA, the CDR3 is TGTGCCAGCAGCCCTCGACAGGGAGGTACGCAGTATTTT. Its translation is CASSPRQGGTQYF.

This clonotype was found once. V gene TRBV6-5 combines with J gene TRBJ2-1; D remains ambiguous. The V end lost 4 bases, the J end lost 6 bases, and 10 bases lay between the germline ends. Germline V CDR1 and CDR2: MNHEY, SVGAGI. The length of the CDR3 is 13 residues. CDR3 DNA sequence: TGTGCCAGCAGTTCGAAGTTACCCAATGAGCAGTTCTTC. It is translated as CASSSKLPNEQFF.

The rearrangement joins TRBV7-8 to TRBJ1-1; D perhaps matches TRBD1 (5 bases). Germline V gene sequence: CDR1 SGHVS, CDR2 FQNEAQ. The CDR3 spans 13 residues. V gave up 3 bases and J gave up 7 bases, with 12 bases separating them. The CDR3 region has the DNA TGTGCCAGCAGCTTCTACGGGGGTATTGAAGCTTTCTTT. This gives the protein CASSFYGGIEAFF.

The CDR3 nucleotides are TGTGCCAGCAGCTTGGGGACACCGCCAGAGACCCAGTACTTC. It is translated as CASSLGTPPETQYF. The V and J genes are TRBV5-8 and TRBJ2-5; D might be TRBD1 (5 bases). V was clipped by 0 bases and J by 4 bases, with 10 bases between them. Per the germline V gene, CDR1 is SGHTS and CDR2 is YDEGEE. This CDR3 is 14 amino acids long.

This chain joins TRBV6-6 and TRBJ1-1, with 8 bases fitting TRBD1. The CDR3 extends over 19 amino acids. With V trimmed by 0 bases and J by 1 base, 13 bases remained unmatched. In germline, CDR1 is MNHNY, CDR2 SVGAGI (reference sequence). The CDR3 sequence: CASSYSLWQGASGNTEAFF. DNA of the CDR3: TGTGCCAGCAGTTACTCTCTTTGGCAGGGGGCCTCGGGGAACACTGAAGCTTTCTTT.

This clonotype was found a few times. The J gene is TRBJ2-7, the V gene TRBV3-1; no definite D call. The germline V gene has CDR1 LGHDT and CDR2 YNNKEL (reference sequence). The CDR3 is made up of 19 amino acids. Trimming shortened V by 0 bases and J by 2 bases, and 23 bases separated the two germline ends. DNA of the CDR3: TGTGCCAGCAGCCAAGAATCCCTTCGCCTTCTTGACTCTCCCTACGAGCAGTACTTC. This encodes CASSQESLRLLDSPYEQYF.

The CDR3 DNA follows: TGTGCCAGCAGTTGGACTAGCGGGAGCTTGGGTGAGCAGTACTTC. This gives the protein CASSWTSGSLGEQYF. This chain links TRBV12-3 or TRBV12-4 with TRBJ2-7; 13 positions agree with TRBD2. V lost 4 bases to trimming and J lost 7 bases; unmatched junction nucleotides: 7. This CDR3 region has 15 residues.

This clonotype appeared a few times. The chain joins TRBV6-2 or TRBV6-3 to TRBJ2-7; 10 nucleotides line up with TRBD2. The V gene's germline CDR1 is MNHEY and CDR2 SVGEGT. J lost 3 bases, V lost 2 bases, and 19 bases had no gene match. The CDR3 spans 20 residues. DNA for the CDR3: TGTGCCAGCAGTTACGAGGTACGAGTTAGCGGGAGGCCGGCCGACTACGAGCAGTACTTC. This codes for CASSYEVRVSGRPADYEQYF.

The CDR3, as DNA: TGTGCCAGCAGCCAAGTGAGGTACACTGTCCGCGGCTACACCTTC. This encodes CASSQVRYTVRGYTF. The chain combines TRBV3-1 with TRBJ1-2; D uncertain. The V and J ends lost 1 base and 8 bases respectively, with 17 bases between them. CDR3 length: 15 amino acids. CDR1 is LGHDT and CDR2 is YNNKEL in the germline V gene (reference sequence).